The 11 T cell receptor beta chains reported below all come from one sample, sequenced in a study of cytomegalovirus exposure and HLA in healthy donors. Primers: 60 Vbeta forward and 13 Jbeta reverse. TCRdb's table, derived via immunoSEQ multiplex PCR, lists solely in-frame clones and lacks some. Here the sample spans approximately 170,000 clones, about four fifths being singletons. The sample taken for sequencing was PBMCs. The receptor set was obtained from a woman in her fifties or sixties in good health and CMV-seronegative.

This clone was counted only a few times. The V and J genes are TRBV7-9 and TRBJ2-3; 9 bases match TRBD1. Germline V gives CDR1 SEHNR, CDR2 FQNEAQ (reference sequence). CDR3 size: 16 residues. J lost 4 bases, V lost 1 base, and 6 bases had no gene match. The CDR3 sequence: CASSLDRGPSPDTQYF. As DNA, the CDR3 is TGTGCCAGCAGCTTAGACAGGGGGCCTTCCCCAGATACGCAGTATTTT.

The rearrangement links TRBV11-3 to TRBJ2-1; no clear D. The CDR3 has 13 residues. V dropped 1 base and J dropped 9 bases, with 10 bases sitting between them. Looked up from germline, CDR1 is SGHNT and CDR2 is YENEEA. CDR3 sequence: CASSLVKASEQFF. CDR3 nucleotides: TGTGCCAGCAGCTTAGTTAAGGCTAGTGAGCAGTTCTTC. The complete variable domain, with remaining parts taken from reference TRBV11-3 and TRBJ2-1, reads EAGVVQSPRYKIIEKKQPVAFWCNPISGHNTLYWYLQNLGQGPELLIRYENEEAVDDSQLPKDRFSAERLKGVDSTLKIQPAELGDSAVYLCASSLVKASEQFFGPGTRLTVL.

This clone was detected only a few times. The chain links TRBV5-4 to TRBJ2-1; 8 bases match TRBD2. The CDR3 totals 17 residues. The germline CDR1 and CDR2 sequences are SGHNT and YYREEE (reference sequence). V dropped 4 bases and J dropped 5; count of bases not matched to a gene: 14. The CDR3 nucleotides read TGTGCCAGCAGCCCCCGAGGGGTCGGGAGGGCCGACAATGAGCAGTTCTTC. Encoded protein: CASSPRGVGRADNEQFF.

The chain employs TRBV6-1 and TRBJ2-5, with D possibly TRBD2 on 6 matching bases. TRBJ2-7 explains the end of the DNA better; the J call may be wrong. CDR1 MNHNS and CDR2 SASEGT come from the germline V gene. The CDR3 length is 13 residues. CDR3 sequence reads: CASSEGGTYEQYF. The CDR3 DNA follows: TGTGCCAGCAGTGAGGGGGGTACCTACGAGCAGTACTTC.

With regard to this clone: The junction differs from germline at one of its ends, possibly a read error. The chain has TRBV7-9 and TRBJ2-7; D might be TRBD1 (6 bases). Germline assignment: CDR1 SEHNR and CDR2 FQNEAQ (reference sequence). The CDR3 has 12 amino acids. Written as DNA, the CDR3 is TGTTCCAGCAGCTGGGTGGGGGCCGAGCAGTACTTC. This gives the protein CSSSWVGAEQYF. Full variable domain (remainder filled in from reference TRBV7-9 and TRBJ2-7): DTGVSQNPRHKITKRGQNVTFRCDPISEHNRLYWYRQTLGQGPEFLTYFQNEAQLEKSRLLSDRFSAERPKGSFSTLEIQRTEQGDSAMYLCSSSWVGAEQYFGPGTRLTVT.

V is TRBV4-3 and J is TRBJ1-3; no clear D. This CDR3 has 16 residues. V was shortened by 4 bases and J by 0 bases, with 13 bases between the two germline ends. Germline V lookup: CDR1 LGHNA, CDR2 YSLEER. The CDR3 DNA sequence: TGCGCCAGCAGCCGAACAGCCTCTCCCTCTGGAAACACCATATATTTT. This sequence encodes CASSRTASPSGNTIYF.

This chain joins TRBV9 and TRBJ1-3, with a weak D call TRBD1 (6 bases). Germline values: CDR1 SGDLS, CDR2 YYNGEE. CDR3 length: 15 residues. Trimming pared 0 bases from V and 0 bases from J, leaving 7 bases between. The CDR3 is CASSVGQDSGNTIYF. In DNA, the CDR3 is TGTGCCAGCAGCGTAGGACAGGACTCTGGAAACACCATATATTTT.

Only a few counts were recorded for this clone. The CDR3 loop is CASSGQGLGNTIYF. CDR3 in DNA: TGTGCCAGCAGCGGACAGGGGCTTGGAAACACCATATATTTT. The chain has TRBV7-2 and TRBJ1-3, with 9 nucleotides matching TRBD1. The CDR3 sequence is 14 residues long. Looked up from germline, CDR1 is SGHTA and CDR2 is FQGNSA. V trimming: 5 bases; J trimming: 3 bases; junction bases outside the gene matches: 2.

This sequence joins TRBV29-1 and TRBJ2-1; TRBD1 matches at 9 bases. This CDR3 spans 17 amino acids. J gave up 3 bases and V 6 bases, and 15 bases lay outside the gene matches. Germline assignment: CDR1 SQVTM and CDR2 ANQGSEA. The CDR3 coding sequence is TGCAGCGTCCCGCCTACAGGGGGCGCCGAAATCTACAATGAGCAGTTCTTC. It specifies CSVPPTGGAEIYNEQFF.

The V and J genes are TRBV6-1 and TRBJ2-1; 10 bases are a match to TRBD1. The CDR3 sequence is 15 residues long. V shed 4 bases and J 7 bases; nucleotides not matched to a gene: 7. Germline V lookup: CDR1 MNHNS, CDR2 SASEGT. CDR3 DNA sequence: TGTGCCAGCAGTGCCCGACAGGGGGCGCCAAATGAGCAGTTCTTC. This gives the protein CASSARQGAPNEQFF.

This chain links TRBV5-1 with TRBJ2-1; 8 bases are shared with TRBD2. The CDR3 loop spans 14 amino acids. V lost 6 bases, J lost 6 bases, and 8 bases stayed unmatched. The V gene's germline CDR1 is SGHRS and CDR2 YFSETQ. CDR3 nucleotides: TGCGCCAGCACGGGGGGGCAGCCCCTCAATGAGCAGTTCTTC. This gives the protein CASTGGQPLNEQFF. The full variable domain, in which reference TRBV5-1 and TRBJ2-1 provide the parts outside the CDR3, is KAGVTQTPRYLIKTRGQQVTLSCSPISGHRSVSWYQQTPGQGLQFLFEYFSETQRNKGNFPGRFSGRQFSNSRSEMNVSTLELGDSALYLCASTGGQPLNEQFFGPGTRLTVL.